The clone carrying this T cell receptor beta chain came up many times. The antigen is not known. The data were taken from a study of identical twins. Study-wide results and limits: Cord blood beta clonotypes that were abundant carried fewer insertions, and memory repertoires showed no such trend.

CDR1 is LGHDT and CDR2 is YNNKEL in the germline V gene (reference sequence). V shed 3 bases and J shed 0 bases, with 3 bases lying between them. This CDR3 has 12 amino acids. TCRdb redid the calling of the 5' RACE reads with MiXCR, one entry per CDR3 protein. The table shows 690,000 or so distinct CDR3 sequences, with approximately 6% occurring only once. Material for sequencing was naive T cells sorted from blood. The gene calls are TRBV3-1 and TRBJ2-7; D unresolved. The clonotype originates from a man aged 18 to 35 in good health. CDR3 sequence reads: CASSHSSYEQYF. CDR3 DNA sequence: TGTGCCAGCAGCCATAGCTCCTACGAGCAGTACTTC.